This T cell receptor beta chain was documented in a study of CXCR3-negative and CXCR3-positive naive CD8 T cells. Study-wide points: TRB CDR3 hydrophobicity was greater in CXCR3-positive naive cells than in CXCR3-negative naive cells. Surface CD5 was comparable between naive subsets; TCR strength was inferred from TRB CDR3 properties.

TRB cDNA libraries were made by UMI-labeled 5' RACE. TCRdb reprocessed the 5' RACE reads, with one entry per CDR3 protein and no DNA. The listing contains 110,000 or so distinct CDR3 sequences. There are 14 residues in the CDR3. CDR1 and CDR2 from the germline V gene are SEHNR and FQNEAQ (reference sequence). About this clonotype: Antigen specificity is unknown.

The sequence came from a human donor in good health. Some clones in this sample may be carry-over from other donors' samples. V gene TRBV7-9 combines with J gene TRBJ2-7; lacking DNA, the TRBD2 call made by TCRdb goes unchecked. Input material: naive CXCR3+ CD8+ T cells from blood. Regarding subset: CD45RO-CCR7+CD27+CD95- naive CD8+ T cells expressing CXCR3 (TNR3+). CDR3 in amino acids: CASSLQGLAYEQYF.